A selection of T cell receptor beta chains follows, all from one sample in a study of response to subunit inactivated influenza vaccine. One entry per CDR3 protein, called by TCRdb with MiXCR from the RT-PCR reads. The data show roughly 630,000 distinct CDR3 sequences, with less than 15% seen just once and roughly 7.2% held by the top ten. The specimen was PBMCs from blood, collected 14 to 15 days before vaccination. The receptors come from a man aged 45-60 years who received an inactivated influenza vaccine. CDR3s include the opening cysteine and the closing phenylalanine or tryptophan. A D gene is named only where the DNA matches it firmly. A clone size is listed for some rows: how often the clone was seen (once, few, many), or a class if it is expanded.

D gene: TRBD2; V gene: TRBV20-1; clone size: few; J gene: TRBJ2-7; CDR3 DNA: TGCAGTGCTACCCCAGCGGGAAAGTACGAGCAGTACTTC; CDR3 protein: CSATPAGKYEQYF
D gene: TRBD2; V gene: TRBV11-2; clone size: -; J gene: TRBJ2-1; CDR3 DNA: TGTGCCAGCAGCCCGTACAGCGGGAGGGCCTTGAATGAGCAGTTCTTC; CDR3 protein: CASSPYSGRALNEQFF
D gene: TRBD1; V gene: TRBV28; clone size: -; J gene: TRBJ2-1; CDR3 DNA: TGTGCCAGCAGTTTGGTTGGGGACAGGGGCAGCAATGAGCAGTTCTTC; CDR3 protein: CASSLVGDRGSNEQFF
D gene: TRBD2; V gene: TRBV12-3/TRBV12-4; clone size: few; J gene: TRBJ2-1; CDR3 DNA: TGTGCCAGCACTTGGGGAGGGGACAATGAGCAGTTCTTC; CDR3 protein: CASTWGGDNEQFF
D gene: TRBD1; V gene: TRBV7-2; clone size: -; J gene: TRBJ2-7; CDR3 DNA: TGTGCCAGCAGCGGAAGGGACAGGCCCCACGAGCAGTACTTC; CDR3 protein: CASSGRDRPHEQYF
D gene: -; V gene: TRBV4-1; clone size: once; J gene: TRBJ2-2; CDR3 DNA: TGCGCCAGCACCTGGGGAGTCACCGGGGAGCTGTTTTTT; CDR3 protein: CASTWGVTGELFF
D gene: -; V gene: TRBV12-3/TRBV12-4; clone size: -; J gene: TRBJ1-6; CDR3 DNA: TGTGCCAGCAGCAGGGATATCGCCTATAATTCACCCCTCCACTTT; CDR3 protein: CASSRDIAYNSPLHF
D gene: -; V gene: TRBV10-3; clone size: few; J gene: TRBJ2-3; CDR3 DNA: TGTGCCACCGCAGGGGCCGGAGATACGCAGTATTTT; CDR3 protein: CATAGAGDTQYF
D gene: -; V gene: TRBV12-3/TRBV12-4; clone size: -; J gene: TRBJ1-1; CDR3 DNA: TGTGCCAGCAGACTTGATGAGGGCCTGAACACTGAAGCTTTCTTT; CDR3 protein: CASRLDEGLNTEAFF
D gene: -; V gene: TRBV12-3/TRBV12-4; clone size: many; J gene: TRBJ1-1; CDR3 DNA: TGTGCCAGCAGTCTCACCCAGGGAACTGAAGCTTTCTTT; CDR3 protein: CASSLTQGTEAFF
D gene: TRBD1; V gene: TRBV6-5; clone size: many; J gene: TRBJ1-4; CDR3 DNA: TGTGCCAGCAGTTACTCCGACAGGGCGGAAAAACTGTTTTTT; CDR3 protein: CASSYSDRAEKLFF
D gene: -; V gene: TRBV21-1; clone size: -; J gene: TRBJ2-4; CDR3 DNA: TGTGCCAGCAGCCCATTGGGGGATGACAGGCCTAAAAACATTCAGTACTTC; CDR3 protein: CASSPLGDDRPKNIQYF
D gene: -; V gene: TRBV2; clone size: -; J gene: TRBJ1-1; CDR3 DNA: TGTGCCAGCACCCCGACATACACTGAAGCTTTCTTT; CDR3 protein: CASTPTYTEAFF
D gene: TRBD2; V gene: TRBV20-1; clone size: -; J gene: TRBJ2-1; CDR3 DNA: TGCAGTGCTAGATGGCGGGAGGGCCTCGATGAGCAGTTCTTC; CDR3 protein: CSARWREGLDEQFF
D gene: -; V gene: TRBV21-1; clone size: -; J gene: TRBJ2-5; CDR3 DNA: TGTGCCGACCACAGGGAAGAGACCCAGTACTTC; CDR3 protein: CADHREETQYF
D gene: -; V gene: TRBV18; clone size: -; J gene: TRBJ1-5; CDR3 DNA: TGTGCCAGCTCACCACTCTTGGAATCTCAGCCCCAGCATTTT; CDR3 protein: CASSPLLESQPQHF
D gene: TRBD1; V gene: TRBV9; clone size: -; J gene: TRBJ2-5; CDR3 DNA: TGTGCCAGCAGCCCTTGGACAGGGGGCGGGGAGACCCAGTACTTC; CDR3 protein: CASSPWTGGGETQYF
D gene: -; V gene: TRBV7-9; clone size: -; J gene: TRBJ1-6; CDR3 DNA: TGTGCCAGCAGCTCGGACGGGGGGGGTTCACCCCTCCACTTT; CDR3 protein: CASSSDGGGSPLHF
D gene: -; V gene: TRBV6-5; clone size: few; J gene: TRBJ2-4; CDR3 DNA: -; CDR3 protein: CASSSSTLHKNIQYF
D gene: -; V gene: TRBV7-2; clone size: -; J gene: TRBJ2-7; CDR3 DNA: TGTGCCAGCAGCCCAAGACTAGGAGGGGGCTACGAGCAGTACTTC; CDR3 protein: CASSPRLGGGYEQYF
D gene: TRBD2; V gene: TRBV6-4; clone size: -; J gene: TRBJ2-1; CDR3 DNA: TGTGCCAGCAGTGCCTCCGGGACTAGTCTGTTCTTC; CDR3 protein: CASSASGTSLFF
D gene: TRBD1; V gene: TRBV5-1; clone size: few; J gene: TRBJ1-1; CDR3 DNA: TGCGCCAGCACCCTACAGGGGCAGAACACTGAAGCTTTCTTT; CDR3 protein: CASTLQGQNTEAFF
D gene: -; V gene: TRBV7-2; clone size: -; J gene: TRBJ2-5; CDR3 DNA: TGTGCCAGCAGACTTGGTTCGGGCCAAGAGACCCAGTACTTC; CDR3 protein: CASRLGSGQETQYF
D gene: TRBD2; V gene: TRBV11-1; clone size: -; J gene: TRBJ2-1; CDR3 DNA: TGTGCCAGCAGCTTCGGACTAGCGGGAGGCCGGAGCTCCTACAATGAGCAGTTCTTC; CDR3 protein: CASSFGLAGGRSSYNEQFF
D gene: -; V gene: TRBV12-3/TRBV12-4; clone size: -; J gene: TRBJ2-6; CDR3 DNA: TGTGCCAGCAGGGTGACCAGCTCTGGGGCCAACGTCCTGACTTTC; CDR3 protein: CASRVTSSGANVLTF
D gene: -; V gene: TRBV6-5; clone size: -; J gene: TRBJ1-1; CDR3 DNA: TGTGCCAGCAGTTCGTCGACAGAGAACACTGAAGCTTTCTTT; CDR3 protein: CASSSSTENTEAFF
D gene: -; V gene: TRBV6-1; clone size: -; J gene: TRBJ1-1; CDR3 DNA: TGTGCCAGCACCCCTACTGGGTGGCAGGGATCACCTAACACTGAAGCTTTCTTT; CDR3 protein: CASTPTGWQGSPNTEAFF
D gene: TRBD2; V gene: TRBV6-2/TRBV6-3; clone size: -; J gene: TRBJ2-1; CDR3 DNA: TGTGCCAGCAGGCCTAGCGGGACCGACGAGCAGTTCTTC; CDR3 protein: CASRPSGTDEQFF
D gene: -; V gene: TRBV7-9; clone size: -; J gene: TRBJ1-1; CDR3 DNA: TGTGCCAGCAGCCCAGAAAACTGGGACACTGAAGCTTTCTTT; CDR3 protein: CASSPENWDTEAFF
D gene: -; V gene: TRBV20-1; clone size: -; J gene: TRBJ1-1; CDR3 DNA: TGCAGTGCTAGCACCTCCGGCACAGTAAACACTGAAGCTTTCTTT; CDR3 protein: CSASTSGTVNTEAFF
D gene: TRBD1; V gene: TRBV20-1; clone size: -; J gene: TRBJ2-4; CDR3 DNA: TGCAGTGCTAGAGATCCAGGGGGCTACCTTCAGTACTTC; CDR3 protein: CSARDPGGYLQYF
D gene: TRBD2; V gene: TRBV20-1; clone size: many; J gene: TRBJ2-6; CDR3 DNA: TGCAGTGCTAAACGGTCAGACGGGACTAGCGGGACTGGGGCCAACGTCCTGACTTTC; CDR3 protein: CSAKRSDGTSGTGANVLTF
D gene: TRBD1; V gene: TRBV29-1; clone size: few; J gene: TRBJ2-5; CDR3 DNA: TGCAGCGTTAAAAACAGGGGGTACCAAGAGACCCAGTACTTC; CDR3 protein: CSVKNRGYQETQYF
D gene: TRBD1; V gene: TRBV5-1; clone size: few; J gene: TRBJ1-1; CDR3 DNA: TGCGCCAGCAGCTTGGCTGGACAGGGGGCGGAGGGAGCTTTCTTT; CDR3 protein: CASSLAGQGAEGAFF
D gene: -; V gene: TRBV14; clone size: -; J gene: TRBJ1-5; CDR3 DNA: TGTGCCAGCAGCGGAGGGCTAAATCAGCCCCAGCATTTT; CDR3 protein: CASSGGLNQPQHF
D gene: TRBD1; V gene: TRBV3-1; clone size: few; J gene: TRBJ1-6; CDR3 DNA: TGTGCCAGCAGCCAAGCCGGGACAGCCGGAAATTCACCCCTCCACTTT; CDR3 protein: CASSQAGTAGNSPLHF
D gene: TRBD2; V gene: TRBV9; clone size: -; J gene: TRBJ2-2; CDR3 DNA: TGTGCCAGCAGCGTAACCCCGAGGACTAGTACCACCGGGGAGCTGTTTTTT; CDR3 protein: CASSVTPRTSTTGELFF
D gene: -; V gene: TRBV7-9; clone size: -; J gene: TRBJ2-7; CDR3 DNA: TGTGCCAGCAGCTCCGGGTCCCGAGGACAGTACTTC; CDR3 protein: CASSSGSRGQYF
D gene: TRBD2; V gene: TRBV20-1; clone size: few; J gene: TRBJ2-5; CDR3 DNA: TGCAGTGCTAAAGGCGGGGGGGCCGCAGAGACCCAGTACTTC; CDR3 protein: CSAKGGGAAETQYF
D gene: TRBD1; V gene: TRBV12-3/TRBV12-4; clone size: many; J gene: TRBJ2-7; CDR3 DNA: TGTGCCAGCAGCTTAGGGGGACAGGTCTACGAGCAGTACTTC; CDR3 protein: CASSLGGQVYEQYF
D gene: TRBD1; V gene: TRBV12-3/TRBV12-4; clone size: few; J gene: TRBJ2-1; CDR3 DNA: TGTGCCAGCAGTTACGGGGACAGGGGGCTTCGTGAGCAGTTCTTC; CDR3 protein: CASSYGDRGLREQFF
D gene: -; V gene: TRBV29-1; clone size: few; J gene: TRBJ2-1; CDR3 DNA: TGCAGCGTTGAATCGAAGATCAGACCCGAAGGTGAGCAGTTCTTC; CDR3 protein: CSVESKIRPEGEQFF
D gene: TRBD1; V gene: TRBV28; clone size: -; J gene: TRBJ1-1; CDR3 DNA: TGTGCCAGCGGCCGGGACAGGGGAAAAGCTTTCTTT; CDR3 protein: CASGRDRGKAFF
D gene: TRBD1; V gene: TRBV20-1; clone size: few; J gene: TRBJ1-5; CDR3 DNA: TGCAGTGCTAGTTCAGGGGGTTCAACCAGCAATCAGCCCCAGCATTTT; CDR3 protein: CSASSGGSTSNQPQHF